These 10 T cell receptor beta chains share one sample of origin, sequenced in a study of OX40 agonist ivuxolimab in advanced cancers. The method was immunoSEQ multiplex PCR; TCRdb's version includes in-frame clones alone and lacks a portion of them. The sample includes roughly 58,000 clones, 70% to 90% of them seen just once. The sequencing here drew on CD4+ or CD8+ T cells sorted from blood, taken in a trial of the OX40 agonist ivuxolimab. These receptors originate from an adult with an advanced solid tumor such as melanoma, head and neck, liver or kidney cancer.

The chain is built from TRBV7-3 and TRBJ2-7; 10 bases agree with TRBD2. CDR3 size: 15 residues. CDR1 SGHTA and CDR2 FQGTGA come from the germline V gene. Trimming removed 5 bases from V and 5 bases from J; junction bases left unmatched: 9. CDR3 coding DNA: TGTGCCAGCAGCCCTGCAGCGGGAGGGCGGCACGAGCAGTACTTC. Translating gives CASSPAAGGRHEQYF.

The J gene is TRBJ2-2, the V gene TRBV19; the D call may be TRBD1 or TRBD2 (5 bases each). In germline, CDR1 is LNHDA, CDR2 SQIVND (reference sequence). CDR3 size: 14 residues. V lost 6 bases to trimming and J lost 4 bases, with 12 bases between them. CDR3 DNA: TGTGCCAGTAGACTTGGTGGGGGCACCGGGGAGCTGTTTTTT. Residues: CASRLGGGTGELFF.

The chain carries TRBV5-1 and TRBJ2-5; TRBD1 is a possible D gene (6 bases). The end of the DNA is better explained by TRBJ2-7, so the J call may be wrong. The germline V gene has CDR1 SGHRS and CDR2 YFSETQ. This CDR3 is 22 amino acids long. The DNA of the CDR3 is TGCGCCAGCAGCTTGGTAGCCCTGAGCCCCACAGGGTCTTTTGGTGGGTATTACGAGCAGTACTTC. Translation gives CASSLVALSPTGSFGGYYEQYF.

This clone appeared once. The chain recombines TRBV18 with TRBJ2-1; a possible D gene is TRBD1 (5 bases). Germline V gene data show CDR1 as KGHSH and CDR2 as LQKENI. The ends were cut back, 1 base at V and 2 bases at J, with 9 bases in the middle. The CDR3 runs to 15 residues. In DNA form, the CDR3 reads TGTGCCAGCTCACCACAGGGGCAGACCTACAATGAGCAGTTCTTC. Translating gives CASSPQGQTYNEQFF.

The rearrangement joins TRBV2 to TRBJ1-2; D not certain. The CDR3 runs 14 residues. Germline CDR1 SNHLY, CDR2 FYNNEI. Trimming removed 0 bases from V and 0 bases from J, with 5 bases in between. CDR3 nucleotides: TGTGCCAGCAGTGAAGCACGAGCTAACTATGGCTACACCTTC. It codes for CASSEARANYGYTF.

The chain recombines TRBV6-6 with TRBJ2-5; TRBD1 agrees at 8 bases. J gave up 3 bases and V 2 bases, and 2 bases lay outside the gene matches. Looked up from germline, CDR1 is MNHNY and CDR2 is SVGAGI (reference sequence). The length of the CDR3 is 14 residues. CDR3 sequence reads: CASSYPGQEETQYF. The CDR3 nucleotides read TGTGCCAGCAGTTACCCGGGACAGGAAGAGACCCAGTACTTC.

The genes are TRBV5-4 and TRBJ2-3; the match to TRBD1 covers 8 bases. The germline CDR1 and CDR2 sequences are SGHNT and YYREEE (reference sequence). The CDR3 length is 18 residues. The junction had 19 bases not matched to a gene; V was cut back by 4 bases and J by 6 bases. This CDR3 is CASSPTARQGRRVDTQYF. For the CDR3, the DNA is TGTGCCAGCAGCCCCACGGCCCGACAGGGGCGCCGGGTTGATACGCAGTATTTT.

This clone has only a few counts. CDR3 coding DNA: TGTGCCAGCAGGGCACAGTTTAATCAGCCCCAGCATTTT. This sequence encodes CASRAQFNQPQHF. The gene calls are TRBV6-5 and TRBJ1-5, with unresolved D. With 6 bases removed from V and 4 bases from J, the gap between germline ends came to 10 bases. CDR1 MNHEY and CDR2 SVGAGI come from the germline V gene. This CDR3 has 13 amino acids.

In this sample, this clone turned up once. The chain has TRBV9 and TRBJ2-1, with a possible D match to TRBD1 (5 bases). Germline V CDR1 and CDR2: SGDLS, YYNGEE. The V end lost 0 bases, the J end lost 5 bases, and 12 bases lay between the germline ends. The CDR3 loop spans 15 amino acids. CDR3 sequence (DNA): TGTGCCAGCAGCGTAGCGAAGTACAGGAACAATGAGCAGTTCTTC. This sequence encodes CASSVAKYRNNEQFF.

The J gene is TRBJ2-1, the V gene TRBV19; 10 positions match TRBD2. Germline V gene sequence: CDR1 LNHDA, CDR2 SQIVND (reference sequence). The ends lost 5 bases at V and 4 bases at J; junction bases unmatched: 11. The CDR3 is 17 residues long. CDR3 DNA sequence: TGTGCCAGTAGTGGTCTTGCGGGACTAGCGTCTTACAATGAGCAGTTCTTC. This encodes CASSGLAGLASYNEQFF.